Below are 12 T cell receptor beta chains sequenced from a single sample in a study of shared clonotypes between healthy human individuals. The repertoire was sequenced with immunoSEQ multiplex PCR; TCRdb's copy has only in-frame clones and lacks some. The sample yields about 680,000 clones, 60% to 75% seen once. Specimen: memory CD4+ T cells sorted from blood. Subset described: CD45RA-negative fraction. Receptor source: a woman younger than 45 in good health.

This sequence joins TRBV19 and TRBJ2-1; 14 nucleotides match TRBD2. The CDR3 contains 19 residues. V gave up 4 bases and J gave up 4 bases; unmatched junction bases: 12. CDR1 and CDR2 (germline): LNHDA, SQIVND (reference sequence). Written as DNA, the CDR3 is TGTGCCAGTAGTAAACCCCAGACTAGCGGGAGGGCGGAGTACAATGAGCAGTTCTTC. Its protein product is CASSKPQTSGRAEYNEQFF. Supplemented by reference TRBV19 and TRBJ2-1, the full variable domain reads DGGITQSPKYLFRKEGQNVTLSCEQNLNHDAMYWYRQDPGQGLRLIYYSQIVNDFQKGDIAEGYSVSREKKESFPLTVTSAQKNPTAFYLCASSKPQTSGRAEYNEQFFGPGTRLTVL.

Concerning this clone itself: At the DNA level, this CDR3 is encoded by other sequences in the same sample as well. V and J are TRBV5-1 and TRBJ2-1; D is undetermined. The length of the CDR3 is 11 residues. CDR1 is SGHRS, CDR2 YFSETQ, per germline. V gave up 3 bases and J gave up 4 bases, with 2 bases separating them. The CDR3 region is CASSSYNEQFF. In nucleotides, the CDR3 is TGCGCCAGCAGCTCGTACAATGAGCAGTTCTTC.

As regards this clone: Other DNA sequences in the same sample also yield this CDR3. The J gene is TRBJ2-1, the V gene TRBV2; TRBD2 aligns across 13 bases. The CDR3 has 13 residues. Per the germline V gene, CDR1 is SNHLY and CDR2 is FYNNEI. The V segment lost 8 bases and the J segment 7 bases; nucleotides outside the gene matches: 2. The CDR3 is CASGTSGNNEQFF. CDR3 coding DNA: TGTGCCAGCGGGACTAGCGGGAATAATGAGCAGTTCTTC.

This chain uses TRBV7-2 with TRBJ2-5; 12 bases line up with TRBD2. Per germline, CDR1 SGHTA and CDR2 FQGNSA. J lost 4 bases, V lost 4 bases, and 4 bases had no gene match. This CDR3 spans 15 amino acids. CDR3 nucleotide sequence: TGTGCCAGCAGCTCCGCGGGACTAGCGGGAGAGACCCAGTACTTC. Translation: CASSSAGLAGETQYF.

The rearrangement links TRBV29-1 to TRBJ2-5, with 10 bases lining up with TRBD2. Germline values: CDR1 SQVTM, CDR2 ANQGSEA. J was trimmed by 5 bases and V by 6 bases; bases with no gene match: 12. This CDR3 spans 15 amino acids. CDR3 sequence (DNA): TGCAGCGTCCTAGCGGGAGCGGACTGGGGGGAGACCCAGTACTTC. It yields the protein CSVLAGADWGETQYF.

The CDR3 DNA follows: TGTGCCATCAGTGAGTCCCGTGATCAGCCCCAGCATTTT. Amino acids: CAISESRDQPQHF. The chain joins TRBV10-3 to TRBJ1-5; no clear D gene. From germline, CDR1 is ENHRY and CDR2 SYGVKD. There are 13 residues in the CDR3. V lost 0 bases to trimming and J lost 5 bases, with 5 bases between them.

This clone came up a few times. The rearrangement uses TRBV15 and TRBJ2-7, with TRBD2 identical over 9 bases. The CDR3 is made up of 17 amino acids. The germline CDR1 and CDR2 sequences are LNHNV and YYDKDF (reference sequence). V shed 0 bases, J shed 0 bases, and the junction held 6 bases outside the gene matches. This CDR3 is CATSRDVLAGLSYEQYF. CDR3 bases: TGTGCCACCAGCAGAGATGTACTAGCGGGCCTCTCCTACGAGCAGTACTTC.

The gene calls are TRBV6-4 and TRBJ2-3; 11 bases line up with TRBD2. The CDR3 runs 19 residues. The germline V gene has CDR1 MRHNA and CDR2 SNTAGT. V shed 0 bases, J shed 1 base, and the junction held 9 bases outside the gene matches. This chain's CDR3 is CASSDSNLGTSGRTDTQYF. For the CDR3, the DNA is TGTGCCAGCAGTGACTCGAACCTCGGGACTAGCGGACGCACAGATACGCAGTATTTT.

V is TRBV9 and J is TRBJ2-5; TRBD2 is a possible D gene (6 bases). Trimming left V 0 bases short and J 5 bases short, with 14 bases between. The germline CDR1 and CDR2 sequences are SGDLS and YYNGEE. CDR3 size: 15 residues. The CDR3 DNA sequence: TGTGCCAGCAGCGTAGGGGCGGATGCGGGGGAGACCCAGTACTTC. Protein sequence: CASSVGADAGETQYF.

This rearrangement joins TRBV7-2 to TRBJ2-7; the D is unclear. This CDR3 has 14 amino acids. The germline gives CDR1 SGHTA, CDR2 FQGNSA. Trimming removed 1 base at V and 1 base at J, with 8 bases between. CDR3 in DNA: TGTGCCAGCAGCTTAGATAGGGTGTCCTACGAGCAGTACTTC. Amino acids: CASSLDRVSYEQYF.

The chain carries TRBV4-2 and TRBJ1-2, with 7 bases identical to TRBD1. The trim removed 4 bases at V and 6 bases at J, leaving 8 bases unmatched. This CDR3 is 14 amino acids long. Germline CDR1 reads LGHNA; CDR2 reads YNFKEQ. The CDR3 here is CASSPLTGNNGYTF. CDR3 bases: TGTGCCAGCAGCCCCCTGACAGGGAACAATGGCTACACCTTC.

The rearrangement uses TRBV11-3 and TRBJ2-1; 8 bases map to TRBD1. J was trimmed by 5 bases and V by 1 base; bases with no gene match: 7. Germline CDR1 reads SGHNT; CDR2 reads YENEEA. The CDR3 is 16 residues long. CDR3 DNA sequence: TGTGCCAGCAGCTTAGGGACAGGGTTTTTGGACAATGAGCAGTTCTTC. As protein: CASSLGTGFLDNEQFF.